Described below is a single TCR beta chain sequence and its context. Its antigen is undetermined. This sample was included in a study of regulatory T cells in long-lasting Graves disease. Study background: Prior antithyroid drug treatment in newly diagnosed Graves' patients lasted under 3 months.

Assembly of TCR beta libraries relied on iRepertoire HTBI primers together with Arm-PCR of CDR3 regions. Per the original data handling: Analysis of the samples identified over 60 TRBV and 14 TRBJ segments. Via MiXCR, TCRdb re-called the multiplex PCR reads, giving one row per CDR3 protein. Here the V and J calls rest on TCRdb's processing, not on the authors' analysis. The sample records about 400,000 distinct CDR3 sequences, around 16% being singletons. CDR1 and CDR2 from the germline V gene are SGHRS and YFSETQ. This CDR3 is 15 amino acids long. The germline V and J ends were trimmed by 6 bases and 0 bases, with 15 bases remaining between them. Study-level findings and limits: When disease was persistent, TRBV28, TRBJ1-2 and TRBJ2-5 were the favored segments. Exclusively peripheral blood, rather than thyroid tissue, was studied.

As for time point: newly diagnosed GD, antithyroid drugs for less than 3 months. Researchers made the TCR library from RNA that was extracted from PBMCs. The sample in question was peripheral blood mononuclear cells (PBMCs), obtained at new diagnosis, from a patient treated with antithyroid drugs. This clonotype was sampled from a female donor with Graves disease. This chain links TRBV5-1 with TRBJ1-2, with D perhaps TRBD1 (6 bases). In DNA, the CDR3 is TGCGCCAGCAAAATCCGGGCAGGGGCTAACTATGGCTACACCTTC. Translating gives CASKIRAGANYGYTF.